A single sample gave rise to the 24 T cell receptor beta chains below, sequenced in a study of shared clonotypes between healthy human individuals. Using immunoSEQ multiplex PCR, the repertoire was profiled, and TCRdb retains in-frame clones only, with some absent. This table has a few hundred thousand clones, over 70% appearing once. Sequenced sample: memory CD4+ T cells sorted from blood. Documented subset: CD45RA-negative fraction. The receptors stem from a man aged 25 to 45 in good health.

The chain employs TRBV6-1 and TRBJ2-7; D not resolved. The CDR3 length is 11 residues. The V gene's germline CDR1 is MNHNS and CDR2 SASEGT. Trimming shortened V by 8 bases and J by 0 bases, and 5 bases separated the two germline ends. The CDR3 DNA sequence: TGTGCCAGCCTAATCTCCTACGAGCAGTACTTC. Encoded protein: CASLISYEQYF.

The chain links TRBV6-5 to TRBJ2-5; no clear D. V lost 5 bases and J 5 bases, leaving 15 bases between the germline ends. Germline CDR1 reads MNHEY; CDR2 reads SVGAGI. The CDR3 has 14 residues. CDR3: CASSRNQNTETQYF. CDR3 nucleotides: TGTGCCAGCAGTCGGAACCAAAACACTGAGACCCAGTACTTC.

The chain links TRBV19 to TRBJ1-5; no clear D gene. V shed 10 bases and J shed 2 bases, with 18 bases lying between them. This CDR3 region has 15 residues. Germline CDR1 reads LNHDA; CDR2 reads SQIVND (reference sequence). The CDR3 nucleotides read TGTGCCACGGCCCTGTTTGTGGCCGGCAATCAGCCCCAGCATTTT. Its translation is CATALFVAGNQPQHF.

The J gene is TRBJ2-3, the V gene TRBV2; 8 bases match TRBD2. The CDR3 covers 15 residues. V lost 9 bases to trimming and J lost 2 bases; unmatched junction nucleotides: 10. The germline V gene encodes CDR1 SNHLY and CDR2 FYNNEI. CDR3 in DNA: TGTGCCAGGGGGCCTAGCGGGCCCCCCACAGATACGCAGTATTTT. It codes for CARGPSGPPTDTQYF.

V usage is TRBV2 and J usage is TRBJ2-1; 10 bases match TRBD1. The V gene end was trimmed by 6 bases and the J gene end by 15 bases; junction bases not matched to a gene: 14. The CDR3 extends over 14 amino acids. Germline CDR1 is SNHLY and CDR2 is FYNNEI. For the CDR3, the DNA is TGTGCCAGCAGCTGGGAAATGACAGGGGGCCACGGGTTCTTC. Translating it yields CASSWEMTGGHGFF.

This clone was seen once. This chain joins TRBV11-2 and TRBJ1-5; D is uncertain. The germline V gene has CDR1 SGHAT and CDR2 FQNNGV. CDR3 length: 14 amino acids. Trimming shortened V by 5 bases and J by 2 bases, and 10 bases separated the two germline ends. The CDR3 loop reads CASSPLGGNQPQHF. Here the CDR3 DNA reads TGTGCCAGCAGCCCCCTCGGAGGCAATCAGCCCCAGCATTTT.

In DNA, the CDR3 is TGCGCCAGCAGCTTGTGGCTAGCGGGAGGGACTGGGGCCAACGTCCTGACTTTC. It is translated as CASSLWLAGGTGANVLTF. The V and J genes are TRBV5-1 and TRBJ2-6; TRBD2 aligns across 12 bases. The germline V gene has CDR1 SGHRS and CDR2 YFSETQ. The V segment lost 1 base and the J segment 2 bases; nucleotides outside the gene matches: 4. The CDR3 loop spans 18 amino acids.

The chain couples TRBV6-9 to TRBJ2-5; TRBD2 matches 7 bases. Germline V gene sequence: CDR1 MNHGY, CDR2 SVAAGI. J gave up 4 bases and V 6 bases, and 11 bases lay outside the gene matches. The CDR3 contains 15 residues. The CDR3 DNA reads as TGTGCCAGCAGCCCCACCTGGGGGGGTAGAGAGACCCAGTACTTC. It translates to CASSPTWGGRETQYF.

This rearrangement joins TRBV5-1 to TRBJ2-5, with D perhaps TRBD2 (6 bases). Trimming removed 1 base at V and 1 base at J, with 11 bases between. In germline, CDR1 is SGHRS, CDR2 YFSETQ. This CDR3 is 15 amino acids long. The CDR3 protein is CASSLSRGSQETQYF. In DNA form, the CDR3 reads TGCGCCAGCAGCTTGTCGCGGGGAAGCCAAGAGACCCAGTACTTC.

The chain combines TRBV5-4 with TRBJ2-2, with 11 bases that match TRBD2. V trimming: 3 bases; J trimming: 6 bases; junction bases outside the gene matches: 4. The CDR3 covers 15 residues. The germline gives CDR1 SGHNT, CDR2 YYREEE (reference sequence). The CDR3 DNA reads as TGTGCCAGCAGCTCGCCGGGACTAGCGGCCGGGGAGCTGTTTTTT. This codes for CASSSPGLAAGELFF.

The chain employs TRBV19 and TRBJ2-5, with 8 bases matching TRBD1. Unmatched junction bases numbered 8, after V lost 6 bases and J lost 5 bases. CDR1 LNHDA and CDR2 SQIVND come from the germline V gene (reference sequence). The CDR3 has 14 residues. DNA of the CDR3: TGTGCCAGTAGGACAGGGGACTCGGGGGAGACCCAGTACTTC. This codes for CASRTGDSGETQYF.

This clone was observed a single time. J is TRBJ2-5 and V is TRBV28, with D unclear. The CDR3 is 14 amino acids. Trimming shortened V by 6 bases and J by 2 bases, and 13 bases separated the two germline ends. Per germline, CDR1 MDHEN and CDR2 SYDVKM. The CDR3 here is CASSREMGQETQYF. In DNA, the CDR3 is TGTGCCAGCAGCCGTGAGATGGGTCAAGAGACCCAGTACTTC.

This clone has at least ten counts. V and J are TRBV6-5 and TRBJ2-1; 11 bases line up with TRBD2. CDR1 and CDR2 from the germline V gene are MNHEY and SVGAGI. Trimming took 5 bases from V and 8 from J; bases not matched to a gene: 5. The CDR3 extends over 14 amino acids. The CDR3 sequence is CASSLAGGGHEQFF. The CDR3 nucleotides read TGTGCCAGCAGTCTAGCGGGAGGTGGCCATGAGCAGTTCTTC.

The chain combines TRBV6-1 with TRBJ1-2, with 7 bases that match TRBD1. The CDR3 extends over 15 amino acids. The germline CDR1 and CDR2 sequences are MNHNS and SASEGT. V was pared by 2 bases and J by 4 bases, with 7 bases of the junction left unmatched. The CDR3 DNA follows: TGTGCCAGCAGTGAAACGAGGGGGCGCGCCTATGGCTACACCTTC. As protein: CASSETRGRAYGYTF.

V gene TRBV15 combines with J gene TRBJ1-4, with TRBD1 identical over 7 bases. The CDR3 extends over 16 amino acids. The germline CDR1 and CDR2 sequences are LNHNV and YYDKDF (reference sequence). Trimming removed 2 bases from V and 8 bases from J; junction bases left unmatched: 11. CDR3 sequence: CATSRTPGQSNEKLFF. CDR3 DNA sequence: TGTGCCACCAGCAGAACACCGGGACAGAGTAACGAAAAACTGTTTTTT.

The V call is TRBV29-1, the J call TRBJ2-7; D call uncertain. The CDR3 loop spans 11 amino acids. Germline V gives CDR1 SQVTM, CDR2 ANQGSEA. The V end lost 3 bases, the J end lost 6 bases, and 9 bases lay between the germline ends. DNA for the CDR3: TGCAGCGTTGATTCGTTAGGCGAGCAGTACTTC. Its translation: CSVDSLGEQYF.

The chain links TRBV6-1 to TRBJ1-2; possibly TRBD1 for D (5 bases). Germline V gene data show CDR1 as MNHNS and CDR2 as SASEGT. The CDR3 covers 13 residues. V was clipped by 2 bases and J by 7 bases, with 11 bases between them. The CDR3 coding sequence is TGTGCCAGCAGTGAACAGGGATCTAGTGGCTACACCTTC. Its translation is CASSEQGSSGYTF.

This clone was seen a few times. The chain combines TRBV10-2 with TRBJ2-1; D is unresolved. Germline CDR1 WSHSY, CDR2 SAAADI. This CDR3 comprises 13 residues. V was trimmed by 7 bases and J by 5 bases, leaving 12 bases between them. DNA for the CDR3: TGCGCCAGCATAAGACCTTCGGACAATGAGCAGTTCTTC. Encoded protein: CASIRPSDNEQFF.

The chain joins TRBV2 to TRBJ2-3; 7 bases line up with TRBD1. Germline lookup yields CDR1 SNHLY and CDR2 FYNNEI. The CDR3 is 14 amino acids. V shed 6 bases and J 7 bases; nucleotides not matched to a gene: 10. The CDR3 DNA sequence: TGTGCCAGCAGGAGGACAGGAGAGGATCATACGCAGTATTTT. It yields the protein CASRRTGEDHTQYF.

V usage is TRBV27 and J usage is TRBJ2-3, with a tentative D call TRBD2 (6 bases). CDR1 is MNHEY, CDR2 SMNVEV, per germline (reference sequence). The CDR3 extends over 16 amino acids. The V and J ends lost 2 bases and 4 bases respectively, with 16 bases between them. The CDR3 bases are TGTGCCAGCAGTTTAAGGTCGCGGGACCCCCCAGATACGCAGTATTTT. Its translation: CASSLRSRDPPDTQYF.

The chain links TRBV18 to TRBJ1-2; D is ambiguous. The CDR3 consists of 13 residues. Trimming stripped 7 bases from V and 3 bases from J, with 12 bases between. Germline lookup yields CDR1 KGHSH and CDR2 LQKENI. Here the CDR3 DNA reads TGTGCCAGCTTGCGCACAGCCTACTATGGCTACACCTTC. As protein: CASLRTAYYGYTF.

This clone was seen a few times. The genes are TRBV9 and TRBJ2-3, with 12 positions matching TRBD2. Germline trimming cut 4 bases from V and 2 bases from J; bases unmatched to any gene: 14. The germline CDR1 and CDR2 sequences are SGDLS and YYNGEE. The CDR3 has 19 residues. The CDR3: CASSPRRLAGAINTDTQYF. In DNA, the CDR3 is TGTGCCAGCAGCCCCCGCCGACTAGCGGGAGCAATTAACACAGATACGCAGTATTTT.

This chain connects TRBV15 to TRBJ2-5; 9 positions agree with TRBD2. This CDR3 region has 18 residues. V shed 0 bases and J 1 base; nucleotides not matched to a gene: 9. Germline-derived CDR1 and CDR2 are LNHNV and YYDKDF (reference sequence). CDR3 nucleotides: TGTGCCACCAGCAGAGATTTCGCGGGAGGGCCGGGCCAAGAGACCCAGTACTTC. Its translation is CATSRDFAGGPGQETQYF.

The chain links TRBV7-6 to TRBJ2-1, with 8 bases lining up with TRBD1. Germline CDR1 reads SGHVS; CDR2 reads FNYEAQ. V trimming: 2 bases; J trimming: 6 bases; junction bases outside the gene matches: 15. The CDR3 loop spans 18 amino acids. CDR3 amino acids: CASSLRQGAWESSNEQFF. Here the CDR3 DNA reads TGTGCCAGCAGCTTACGGCAGGGGGCCTGGGAGAGTTCCAATGAGCAGTTCTTC.